These 3 T cell receptor beta chains originate from one sample sequenced in a study of vaccination and CD4 T cells after COVID-19 (dated by TCRdb to about 2022). Libraries were constructed by PCR. Sequencing was carried out with an Illumina iSeq 100. At the Johns Hopkins FTIC core, DNA from the cultured CD4+ T cells underwent TCR sequencing with the Oncomine TCR Beta short-read assay. Using fastp trimming at Q25 and MiXCR clonotype assembly, TCRdb reanalyzed the public sequencing data and kept in-frame beta chains. Here each entry gathers all rows of one CDR3 protein and keeps the most common genes and DNA. This sample comprises fewer than 15,000 distinct CDR3 sequences, about 65% of them detected only once. The ten biggest clones cover 6.5% to 9% of the sample. These TCRs' antigens remain unknown. In the paper's terms, the treatment or condition label means: roughly 10-day PBMC culture with coronavirus spike peptide pools or control peptides (ViraFEST assay).

The sequencing input was CD4+ T cells from blood, cultured in vitro. These receptors all come from a human donor who had recovered from COVID-19.

The chain recombines TRBV5-1 with TRBJ2-1; 12 bases match TRBD2. Germline CDR1 SGHRS, CDR2 YFSETQ. The trim removed 3 bases at V and 9 bases at J, leaving 7 bases unmatched. The CDR3 is 15 residues long. CDR3 region: CASSSTSGRGSEQFF. DNA for the CDR3: TGCGCCAGCAGCTCGACTAGCGGGAGAGGAAGTGAGCAGTTCTTC.

The chain combines TRBV24-1 with TRBJ1-2; TRBD1 matches at 7 bases. The J segment lost 8 bases and the V segment lost 3 bases, leaving 11 bases of the junction unmatched. The CDR3 loop spans 15 amino acids. Germline CDR1 KGHDR, CDR2 SFDVKD. The CDR3 is CATSDPMDRSRGYTF. In DNA, the CDR3 is TGTGCCACCAGTGATCCGATGGACAGGTCGAGAGGCTACACCTTC.

The V call is TRBV7-2, the J call TRBJ2-5; D call uncertain. Germline values: CDR1 SGHTA, CDR2 FQGNSA. CDR3 length: 13 amino acids. V was clipped by 3 bases and J by 4 bases, with 9 bases between them. CDR3: CASSFGMRETQYF. DNA for the CDR3: TGTGCCAGCAGCTTCGGAATGAGAGAGACCCAGTACTTC.